Presented here are 16 T cell receptor beta chains from one specimen sequenced in a study of shared clonotypes between healthy human individuals. The assay was immunoSEQ multiplex PCR, and TCRdb's table has in-frame clones only and misses some. The table shows around 720,000 clones, with 55% to 85% occurring only once. The sample taken for sequencing was memory CD4+ T cells sorted from blood. Sample subset: CD45RA-negative fraction. These receptors were taken from a woman aged 25 to 39 in good health.

The rearrangement links TRBV7-8 to TRBJ1-5, with D maybe TRBD1 (5 bases). The germline V gene has CDR1 SGHVS and CDR2 FQNEAQ. The CDR3 is made up of 14 amino acids. V was pared by 8 bases and J by 10 bases, with 21 bases between. The DNA of the CDR3 is TGTGCCAGCTCGCCCGGGACCGACTTTGGACCCCAGCATTTT. Its protein is CASSPGTDFGPQHF.

The chain couples TRBV27 to TRBJ2-2; maybe TRBD2 (6 bases). CDR1 MNHEY and CDR2 SMNVEV come from the germline V gene (reference sequence). V lost 6 bases and J lost 2, with 13 bases in between. This CDR3 spans 15 amino acids. As DNA, the CDR3 is TGTGCCAGCAGGGTCGGGGGAGTAAACACCGGGGAGCTGTTTTTT. Translation gives CASRVGGVNTGELFF.

On this clone itself: Other nucleotide sequences from this sample produce the same CDR3. The rearrangement uses TRBV5-1 and TRBJ2-7; possible D gene TRBD2, 6 bases. Per the germline V gene, CDR1 is SGHRS and CDR2 is YFSETQ. Trimming took 5 bases from V and 1 from J, leaving 10 bases between them. The CDR3 runs to 13 residues. The CDR3 sequence is CASSRGGSYEQYF. In DNA form, the CDR3 reads TGCGCCAGCAGTCGGGGAGGTTCCTACGAGCAGTACTTC.

At least ten counts were recorded for this clone. The V call is TRBV13, the J call TRBJ2-1, with TRBD2 matching over 7 bases. Germline V CDR1 and CDR2: PRHDT, FYEKMQ (reference sequence). The V and J ends lost 1 base and 7 bases, in that order; junction bases with no gene match: 13. The CDR3 totals 17 residues. The CDR3 DNA follows: TGTGCCAGCAGCTTAGTCCGAGGACTAGGGTCCGTGAATGAGCAGTTCTTC. This sequence encodes CASSLVRGLGSVNEQFF.

Note on this clone: This same CDR3 is encoded by further DNA sequences in the sample. The rearrangement joins TRBV7-2 to TRBJ2-1; D gene unclear. Germline CDR1 reads SGHTA; CDR2 reads FQGNSA. CDR3 length equals 13 residues. V dropped 5 bases and J dropped 4 bases, with 9 bases sitting between them. CDR3 region: CASSPYLYNEQFF. The CDR3 coding sequence is TGTGCCAGCAGCCCTTACCTATACAATGAGCAGTTCTTC.

This clone was observed a few times. The V gene is TRBV7-2, the J gene TRBJ1-3; D is uncertain. The length of the CDR3 is 16 residues. Looked up from germline, CDR1 is SGHTA and CDR2 is FQGNSA. V lost 6 bases, J lost 0 bases, and 15 bases lay in between. The CDR3 DNA follows: TGTGCCAGCAGGCCAGGACGGTCCGACTCTGGAAACACCATATATTTT. Translation gives CASRPGRSDSGNTIYF.

The chain uses TRBV4-1 and TRBJ2-3, with D hard to call. Trimming stripped 0 bases from V and 6 bases from J, with 13 bases between. The length of the CDR3 is 15 residues. Germline loops: CDR1 MGHRA, CDR2 YSYEKL. In nucleotides, the CDR3 is TGCGCCAGCAGCCAAGATACATCTAGGTGGGATACGCAGTATTTT. Translating gives CASSQDTSRWDTQYF.

This clone has just a few counts. The V and J genes are TRBV28 and TRBJ1-5; D unclear. Germline assignment: CDR1 MDHEN and CDR2 SYDVKM. V was shortened by 7 bases and J by 8 bases, with 18 bases between the two germline ends. The length of the CDR3 is 14 residues. In nucleotides, the CDR3 is TGTGCCAGCACCATCAACCCCGCGCGGGAGCCCCAGCATTTT. This translates into CASTINPAREPQHF.

The J gene is TRBJ1-5, the V gene TRBV19; D ambiguous. The length of the CDR3 is 14 residues. Germline loops: CDR1 LNHDA, CDR2 SQIVND (reference sequence). The V end was cut by 8 bases, the J end by 2 bases, with 13 bases between. CDR3 in DNA: TGTGCCAGTGGCGAGCAGAGACGCAATCAGCCCCAGCATTTT. Amino acids: CASGEQRRNQPQHF.

Concerning this clone itself: Other DNA sequences in this sample translate to the same CDR3. V gene TRBV5-1 combines with J gene TRBJ1-1; 7 bases map to TRBD1. V shed 0 bases, J shed 7 bases, and the junction held 6 bases outside the gene matches. Germline V gene data show CDR1 as SGHRS and CDR2 as YFSETQ. The CDR3 length is 14 residues. The CDR3 sequence is CASSLGQGENEAFF. In DNA, the CDR3 is TGCGCCAGCAGCTTGGGGCAGGGGGAGAATGAAGCTTTCTTT.

This chain links TRBV4-1 with TRBJ2-4; D is possibly TRBD2 (6 bases). CDR3 length: 16 residues. The V end lost 3 bases, the J end lost 8 bases, and 20 bases lay between the germline ends. Germline CDR1 is MGHRA and CDR2 is YSYEKL. The CDR3 region is CASSHPAREPGDIQYF. Here the CDR3 DNA reads TGCGCCAGCAGCCACCCCGCGAGGGAACCGGGGGACATTCAGTACTTC.

This clone was found a few times. The chain links TRBV28 to TRBJ1-2; 7 nucleotides match TRBD1. The CDR3 loop spans 13 amino acids. Germline CDR1 is MDHEN and CDR2 is SYDVKM. V lost 6 bases to trimming and J lost 5 bases; unmatched junction nucleotides: 6. CDR3 amino acids: CASRQGMTYGYTF. In DNA form, the CDR3 reads TGTGCCAGCAGACAGGGGATGACGTATGGCTACACCTTC.

The chain joins TRBV6-6 to TRBJ2-5; 9 bases map to TRBD2. CDR1 is MNHNY, CDR2 SVGAGI, per germline (reference sequence). The CDR3 consists of 15 residues. Unmatched junction bases numbered 8, after V lost 5 bases and J lost 4 bases. The CDR3 protein is CASSPQGLARETQYF. The CDR3 DNA sequence: TGTGCCAGCAGTCCCCAAGGACTAGCGAGAGAGACCCAGTACTTC.

A word on this clone: No DNA is shown, since the ends of the CDR3 on it are uncertain; the CDR3 is the one TCRdb lists. The chain employs TRBV12-1 and TRBJ1-5. TRBV12-1 is a pseudogene locus. The CDR3 comprises 15 residues, both ends counted. The CDR3 is CASSFARGSNQPQHF.

The chain carries TRBV5-1 and TRBJ1-4; no clear D gene. Germline CDR1 reads SGHRS; CDR2 reads YFSETQ. This CDR3 spans 14 amino acids. The germline V and J ends were trimmed by 4 bases and 0 bases, with 7 bases remaining between them. Here the CDR3 reads CASSRTTTNEKLFF. In nucleotides, the CDR3 is TGCGCCAGCAGCCGGACGACAACTAATGAAAAACTGTTTTTT.

The CDR3 reads CATQDPLSYEQYF. DNA for the CDR3: TGTGCCACCCAAGACCCCCTCTCCTACGAGCAGTACTTC. This sequence joins TRBV10-3 and TRBJ2-5; D gene unclear. The J call could be wrong; TRBJ2-7 is a better fit for the DNA end. The CDR3 spans 13 residues. Germline values: CDR1 ENHRY, CDR2 SYGVKD.